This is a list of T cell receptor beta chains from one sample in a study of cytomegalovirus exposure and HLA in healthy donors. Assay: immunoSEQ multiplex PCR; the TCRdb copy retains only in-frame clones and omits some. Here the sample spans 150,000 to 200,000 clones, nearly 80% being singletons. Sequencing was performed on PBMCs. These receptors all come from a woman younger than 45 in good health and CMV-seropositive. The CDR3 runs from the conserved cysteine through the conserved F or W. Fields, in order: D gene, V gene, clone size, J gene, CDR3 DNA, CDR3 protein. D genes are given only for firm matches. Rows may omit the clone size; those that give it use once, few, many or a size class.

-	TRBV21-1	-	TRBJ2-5	TGTGCCAGCAGCAAAACGCGCCCCCGGCGACAGGGAGAGACCCAGTACTTC	CASSKTRPRRQGETQYF
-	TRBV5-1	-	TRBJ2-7	TGCGCCAGCAGCCCTGGGAGCTACGAGCAGTACTTC	CASSPGSYEQYF
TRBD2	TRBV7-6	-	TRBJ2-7	TGTGCCAGCAGCTTAGCGGAGCGGGGGGGCTCATACGAGCAGTACTTC	CASSLAERGGSYEQYF
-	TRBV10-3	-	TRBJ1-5	TGTGCCATCAGTGAGGCAGGGGTCTCGGGTCAGCCCCAGCATTTT	CAISEAGVSGQPQHF
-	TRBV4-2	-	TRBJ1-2	TGTGCCAGCAGCCAAGAAACGGTTTCCTATGGCTACACCTTC	CASSQETVSYGYTF
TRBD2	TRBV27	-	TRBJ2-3	TGTGCCAGCAGTTGGACTAGCGAGGTCCCAGATACGCAGTATTTT	CASSWTSEVPDTQYF
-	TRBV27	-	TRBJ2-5	TGTGCCAGCAGACACATCGAAGAGACCCAGTACTTC	CASRHIEETQYF
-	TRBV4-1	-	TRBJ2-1	TGCGCCAGCAGCCAAGACCAGGGGCTGGCCGATGAGCAGTTCTTC	CASSQDQGLADEQFF
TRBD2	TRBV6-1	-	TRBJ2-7	TGTGCCAGCAGCCTATCGGCTAGCGGGGGCTACGAGCAGTACTTC	CASSLSASGGYEQYF
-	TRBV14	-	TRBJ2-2	TGTGCCAGCAGCCAGGGGGGTCGGCTCCATACCGGGGAGCTGTTTTTT	CASSQGGRLHTGELFF
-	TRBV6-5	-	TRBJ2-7	TGTGCCAGCAGTTCGAGGACAGTTTACTACGAGCAGTACTTC	CASSSRTVYYEQYF
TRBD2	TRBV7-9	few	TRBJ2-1	TGTTCCAGTCGCCATCCGGGGGGGGCCTACAATGAGCAGTTCTTC	CSSRHPGGAYNEQFF
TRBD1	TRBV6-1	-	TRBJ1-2	TGTGCCAGCAGTGGTCAGGGGGGCTATGGCTACACCTTC	CASSGQGGYGYTF
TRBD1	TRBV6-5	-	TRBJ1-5	TGTGCCAGCAGTCACTGGGGACAGGGAAATCAGCCCCAGCATTTT	CASSHWGQGNQPQHF
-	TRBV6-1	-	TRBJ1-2	TGTGCCAGCAGTGAAGGGCTTCTTAACTATGGCTACACCTTC	CASSEGLLNYGYTF
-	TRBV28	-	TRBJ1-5	TGTGCCAGCAGTTTACCCCTCCATCAGCCCCAGCATTTT	CASSLPLHQPQHF
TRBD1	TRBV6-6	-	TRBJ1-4	TGTGCCAGCAGTTACGTCCTGGGACAGAGATTGGAAAAACTGTTTTTT	CASSYVLGQRLEKLFF
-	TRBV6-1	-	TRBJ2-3	TGTGCCAGCAGTGAAGCATCGGCAGATACGCAGTATTTT	CASSEASADTQYF
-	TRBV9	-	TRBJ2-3	TGTGCCAGCAATACCGGGTTTAGCACAGATACGCAGTATTTT	CASNTGFSTDTQYF
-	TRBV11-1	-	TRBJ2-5	TGTGCCAGCAGCCCAGCCTCTAGCTGGTACCAAGAGACCCAGTACTTC	CASSPASSWYQETQYF
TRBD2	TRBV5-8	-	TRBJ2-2	TGTGCCAGCAGCTTACTAGCGGGGATTAACGGGGAGCTGTTTTTT	CASSLLAGINGELFF
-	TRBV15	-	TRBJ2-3	TGTGCCACCAGCAGTCGACTGGACGGGCAGGGGAGGGCAGATACGCAGTATTTT	CATSSRLDGQGRADTQYF
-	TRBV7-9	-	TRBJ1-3	TGTGCCAGCAGAGATCGGACAGCCGTATATTTT	CASRDRTAVYF
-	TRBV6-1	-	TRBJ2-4	TGTGCCAGCAGTGGGTGGAGTGCCCCCCCTCGGCAATACATTCAGTACTTC	CASSGWSAPPRQYIQYF
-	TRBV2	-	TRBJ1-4	TGTGCCGTTAACGGGGGGCTGGAGACTAATGAAAAACTGTTTTTT	CAVNGGLETNEKLFF
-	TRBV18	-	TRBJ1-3	TGTGCCAGCTCAAGAACGGACAGTGTGGAAAACACCATATATTTT	CASSRTDSVENTIYF
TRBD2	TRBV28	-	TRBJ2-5	TGTGCCAGCAGTACCGGACTAGCGGGAGGCCCGGGCGAGACCCAGTACTTC	CASSTGLAGGPGETQYF
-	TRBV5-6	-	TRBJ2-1	TGTGCCAGCAGCGGCGGTCTGAAGAATGAGCAGTTCTTC	CASSGGLKNEQFF
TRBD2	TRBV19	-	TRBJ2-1	TGTGCCAGTAGTTCCCCCAGGACTAGGGTACAGCGATGGAGCAATGAGCAGTTCTTC	CASSSPRTRVQRWSNEQFF
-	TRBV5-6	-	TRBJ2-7	TGTGCCAGCACCTTAACGGGTACCTCCTACGAGCAGTACTTC	CASTLTGTSYEQYF